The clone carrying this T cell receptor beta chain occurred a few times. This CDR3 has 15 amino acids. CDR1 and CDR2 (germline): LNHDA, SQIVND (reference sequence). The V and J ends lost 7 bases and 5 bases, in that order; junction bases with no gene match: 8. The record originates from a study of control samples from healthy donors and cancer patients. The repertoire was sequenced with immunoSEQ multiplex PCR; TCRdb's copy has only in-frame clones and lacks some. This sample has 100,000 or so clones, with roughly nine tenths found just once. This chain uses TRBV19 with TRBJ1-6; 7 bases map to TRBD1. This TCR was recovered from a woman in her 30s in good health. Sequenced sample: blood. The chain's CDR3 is CASKPGQANNSPLHF. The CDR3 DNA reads TGTGCCAGTAAGCCTGGACAGGCGAATAATTCACCCCTCCACTTT.